This is a list of T cell receptor beta chains from one sample in a study of T cells after yellow fever vaccination. TCRdb ran MiXCR on the 5' RACE reads and lists one entry per CDR3 protein. This table holds some 390,000 distinct CDR3 sequences, 15% to 20% found once. The sequencing here drew on PBMCs, taken before the yellow fever booster vaccination. The receptors derive from a man aged 18 to 30 who received the YFV17D yellow fever vaccine. The CDR3 runs from the conserved cysteine through the conserved F or W. The D gene is left open where the match is weak. Size is stated for part of the rows, as once, few or many counts, or as a class when the clone is expanded.

d_call j_call clone_size v_call cdr3_nt cdr3_aa
. TRBJ2-1 few TRBV6-1 TGTGCCAGCAGTGAACAGAGGGGCGCTTCCGATGAGCAGTTCTTC CASSEQRGASDEQFF
. TRBJ1-2 once TRBV6-5 TGTGCCAGCAGTTACCGTCGGACTGGGGGCTATGGCTACACCTTC CASSYRRTGGYGYTF
. TRBJ2-2 . TRBV7-3 TGTGCCAGCAGCTTGAGAGGGGGGGCAGCCGGGGAGCTGTTTTTT CASSLRGGAAGELFF
TRBD1 TRBJ1-2 few TRBV5-1 TGCGCCAGTGGGACCAGGGGGAAATATGGCTACACCTTC CASGTRGKYGYTF
TRBD1 TRBJ2-1 . TRBV7-9 TGTGCCAGCAGCTTAGAGGGGGCAGGCGATGAGCAGTTCTTC CASSLEGAGDEQFF
TRBD1 TRBJ1-2 many TRBV7-9 TGTGCCAGCAGCTTAGGGACAGGGGGATACTATGGCTACACCTTC CASSLGTGGYYGYTF
. TRBJ2-1 . TRBV29-1 TGCAGCGTTCGGGAAACGAGGGGTTACAATGAGCAGTTCTTC CSVRETRGYNEQFF
. TRBJ2-3 . TRBV4-1 TGCGCCAGCAGCCCCCCCCTATCGGATACGCAGTATTTT CASSPPLSDTQYF
. TRBJ2-1 few TRBV9 TGTGCCAGCAGCGTATCCACTAGCAATGAGCAGTTCTTC CASSVSTSNEQFF
TRBD1 TRBJ1-2 . TRBV5-1 TGCGCCAGCAGCTTGTCCGGGGACAGATCCTATGGCTACACCTTC CASSLSGDRSYGYTF
. TRBJ2-3 . TRBV24-1 TGTGCCACCAGTTTGGGGGGCACAGATACGCAGTATTTT CATSLGGTDTQYF
. TRBJ1-2 many TRBV20-1 TGCAGTGCTAGAGAATCGCTGGGACTCCCTGGCTACACCTTC CSARESLGLPGYTF
. TRBJ2-7 few TRBV19 TGTGCCAGTAGTATCTTCGTGAGCTACGAGCAGTACTTC CASSIFVSYEQYF
TRBD1 TRBJ2-7 once TRBV7-2 TGTGCCAGCAGCCTCCGACAGGGGAGCTACGAGCAGTACTTC CASSLRQGSYEQYF
TRBD2 TRBJ2-5 . TRBV29-1 TGCAGCGTCCGGGAGGACTGGAATCGGGAGACCCAGTACTTC CSVREDWNRETQYF
. TRBJ2-2 . TRBV28 TGTGCCAGCAGTCCCCCTGCGGGGGAGCTGTTTTTT CASSPPAGELFF
TRBD1 TRBJ2-3 few TRBV6-4 TGTGCCAGCAGTGTTACAGGGGAGGATACGCAGTATTTT CASSVTGEDTQYF
TRBD1 TRBJ2-7 few TRBV18 TGTGCCAGCTCACCACAGATTCTGACAGGGGGTACCTACGAGCAGTACTTC CASSPQILTGGTYEQYF
TRBD1 TRBJ2-6 few TRBV6-6 TGTGCCAGCAGTGCTGACAGGGGGAATCGAGCCAACGTCCTGACTTTC CASSADRGNRANVLTF
TRBD1 TRBJ2-3 . TRBV11-2 TGTGCCAGCAGCTCCATCAGGGGGCACGGCGCAGATACGCAGTATTTT CASSSIRGHGADTQYF
. TRBJ2-7 . TRBV29-1 TGCAGCGTTGAAGTGGGGGGTATCGAGCAGTACTTC CSVEVGGIEQYF
TRBD2 TRBJ2-1 few TRBV19 TGTGCCAGTAGTATGGAGGGACTAGCGAGTGAGCAGTTCTTC CASSMEGLASEQFF
. TRBJ2-7 . TRBV5-6 TGTGCCAGCAGCCAGGACCGATTCGAGCAGTACTTC CASSQDRFEQYF
TRBD2 TRBJ2-3 few TRBV30 TGTGCCTGGAAGCGACTAGCGGGGTCAGATACGCAGTATTTT CAWKRLAGSDTQYF
TRBD2 TRBJ2-1 . TRBV4-3 TGCGCCAGCAGCCAAGATTCTTCACTAGCGGGGGGGCCGTACAATGAGCAGTTCTTC CASSQDSSLAGGPYNEQFF
. TRBJ2-7 few TRBV6-6 TGTGCCAGCAGGGACTACGCCTACGAGCAGTACTTC CASRDYAYEQYF
. TRBJ2-7 few TRBV6-6 TGTGCCAGCAGCGCCGGGGCCGGACGATCCTACGAGCAGTACTTC CASSAGAGRSYEQYF
. TRBJ2-5 . TRBV7-8 TGTGCCAGCAGCGGGGCTGTGGAGACCCAGTACTTC CASSGAVETQYF
TRBD2 TRBJ2-2 . TRBV7-2 TGTGCCAGCACTCTGGGGAGGGGCACCGGGGAGCTGTTTTTT CASTLGRGTGELFF
TRBD2 TRBJ2-3 few TRBV29-1 TGCAGCGTTGGTCGGGGGGGTCCCACAGATACGCAGTATTTT CSVGRGGPTDTQYF
TRBD1 TRBJ1-1 few TRBV29-1 TGCAGCGTCGGGACAGACCCTGAAGCTTTCTTT CSVGTDPEAFF
TRBD2 TRBJ2-7 . TRBV5-1 TGCGCCAGCACCGGCGGGTCACTAGCGGGCCTCTCCTACGAGCAGTACTTC CASTGGSLAGLSYEQYF
TRBD2 TRBJ2-1 . TRBV6-5 TGTGCCAGCAGCCAGGGACTAGCGGCGGCCAATGAGCAGTTCTTC CASSQGLAAANEQFF
TRBD1 TRBJ1-6 . TRBV2 TGTGCCAGCAGATATCAGGGGGCGTCAGGCTCACCCCTCCACTTT CASRYQGASGSPLHF
. TRBJ1-2 few TRBV29-1 TGCAGCGCCGGGGACACTAACTATGGCTACACCTTC CSAGDTNYGYTF
. TRBJ1-3 . TRBV6-5 TGTGCCAGCAGCCGGGAGGGACGGCCTGGAAACACCATATATTTT CASSREGRPGNTIYF
. TRBJ2-6 . TRBV29-1 TGCAGCGTTGCCGCAGGGTCGGATGTTTCGAACGTCCTGACTTTC CSVAAGSDVSNVLTF
TRBD2 TRBJ2-1 . TRBV7-8 TGTGCCAGCAGCTCCCACTTAGCGGGGGCTTACAATGAGCAGTTCTTC CASSSHLAGAYNEQFF